This T cell receptor beta chain derives from a study of shared clonotypes between healthy human individuals. CDR3 length equals 14 residues. The germline V gene encodes CDR1 SNHLY and CDR2 FYNNEI. Trimming took off 3 bases at V and 7 bases at J, with 12 bases between the two ends. Assay used: immunoSEQ multiplex PCR; TCRdb lists only in-frame clones, some missing. The sample lists some 1.1 million clones, approximately 80% occurring once. The sequence was obtained from a man aged 18 to 30 in good health. Some clones in this sample may be carry-over from other donors' samples. V usage is TRBV2 and J usage is TRBJ1-4; D remains ambiguous. Sequencing was done on a sample of memory CD4+ T cells from PBMCs. Documented subset: CD45RA-negative fraction. CDR3 loop: CASSDGVRGEKLFF. In nucleotides, the CDR3 is TGTGCCAGCAGTGATGGCGTCCGTGGTGAAAAACTGTTTTTT. Full variable domain (missing parts from reference TRBV2 and TRBJ1-4): EPEVTQTPSHQVTQMGQEVILRCVPISNHLYFYWYRQILGQKVEFLVSFYNNEISEKSEIFDDQFSVERPDGSNFTLKIRSTKLEDSAMYFCASSDGVRGEKLFFGSGTQLSVL.